The text below deals with one T cell receptor (beta chain). The CDR3 length is 16 residues. V was trimmed by 1 base and J by 2 bases, leaving 17 bases between them. CDR1 and CDR2 (germline): SQVTM, ANQGSEA. Original analysis: The assay estimated nucleated cells by amplifying reference gene primers. The assay was immunoSEQ multiplex PCR, and TCRdb's table has in-frame clones only and misses some. For V, J and clone size, that table is used; D and trimming come from the DNA. The profile shows about 270,000 clones, about 86% of them singletons. The data stem from a study of blood T cell repertoires in COVID-19.

Sequenced input: peripheral blood. The receptor's source is a woman aged 25 to 39 with COVID-19, enrolled during active disease. The J gene is TRBJ1-2, the V gene TRBV29-1; no reliable D call. The CDR3 nucleotides are TGCAGCGTTGAAGGTTTGGCACCCGAGCGAAACTATGGCTACACCTTC. Its protein product is CSVEGLAPERNYGYTF.